This T cell receptor (beta chain) is from a study of blood T cells in healthy people across ages. A second 7 to 11 cycle PCR used barcoded and J-beta primers. The template-switch adaptor, which had 12 random nucleotides, put a tag on each cDNA molecule. MiXCR, run by TCRdb on the 5' RACE reads, gives a single entry per CDR3 protein. The sample has some 900,000 distinct CDR3 sequences; roughly 26% are singletons. V was clipped by 5 bases and J by 1 base, with 9 bases between them. This CDR3 spans 15 amino acids. Germline values: CDR1 SGHVS, CDR2 FQNEAQ. The study, taken as a whole, reports: There was no known CMV status for donors, so expanded clonotype changes were possibly confounded. Older individuals had lower TCR beta diversity per million T cells (the decline was roughly linear).

The authors drew approximately 9 milliliters of peripheral blood from each donor. Details on this clonotype: Antigen specificity is unknown.

The chain recombines TRBV7-8 with TRBJ2-6; weak D call: TRBD1 (6 bases). This sequence originates from a woman over 75 in good health. Sequenced: blood. The CDR3 region is CASSRGQSGANVLTF. The CDR3 DNA follows: TGTGCCAGCAGCAGAGGACAGTCTGGGGCCAACGTCCTGACTTTC.